Listed here are 22 T cell receptor beta chains from one sample, sequenced in a study of T cells in Graves' hyperthyroidism and ophthalmopathy. Researchers amplified the TCR beta CDR3 regions from RNA transcripts. With the HTBI primer set, the TCR CDR3 went through a first round of RT-PCR. TCRdb processed the multiplex PCR reads anew with MiXCR; each CDR3 protein has one entry. The repertoire consists of about 320,000 distinct CDR3 sequences, with 16% occurring once and the leading ten covering roughly 31%. The sequenced sample was blood. The receptors derive from a man between 25 and 39 years old with Graves' hyperthyroidism.

Many counts were recorded for this clonotype. The chain combines TRBV20-1 with TRBJ2-1; D perhaps matches TRBD1 (5 bases). This CDR3 region has 11 residues. Trimming took 3 bases from V and 9 from J, leaving 9 bases between them. CDR1 is DFQATT, CDR2 SNEGSKA, per germline (reference sequence). The CDR3 protein is CSARKRGEQFF. For the CDR3, the DNA is TGCAGTGCTAGGAAAAGGGGTGAGCAGTTCTTC.

This clonotype showed up just a few times. V is TRBV18 and J is TRBJ2-7; D gene uncertain. Germline lookup yields CDR1 KGHSH and CDR2 LQKENI. Trimming cost V 2 bases and J 6 bases, with 14 bases left between them. CDR3 size: 14 residues. In nucleotides, the CDR3 is TGTGCCAGCTCACCATCCGCCGGGCAGCCCGAGCAGTACTTC. Encoded protein: CASSPSAGQPEQYF.

This clonotype was observed many times. The gene calls are TRBV3-1 and TRBJ2-2, with 7 nucleotides matching TRBD2. In germline, CDR1 is LGHDT, CDR2 YNNKEL (reference sequence). The CDR3 contains 14 residues. The ends lost 7 bases at V and 4 bases at J; junction bases unmatched: 6. CDR3 protein: CASKLREGTGELFF. The CDR3 nucleotides are TGTGCCAGCAAACTCAGGGAGGGCACCGGGGAGCTGTTTTTT.

This clonotype came up many times. V is TRBV12-5 and J is TRBJ2-1; D gene ambiguous. Germline V CDR1 and CDR2: LGHNT, FRNRAP. The length of the CDR3 is 14 residues. Trimming shortened V by 3 bases and J by 0 bases, and 6 bases separated the two germline ends. The CDR3 sequence is CASGFQSSYNEQFF. CDR3 DNA: TGTGCTAGTGGTTTCCAGAGCTCCTACAATGAGCAGTTCTTC.

This clonotype has more than one count but fewer than ten. The chain combines TRBV29-1 with TRBJ1-2; 12 nucleotides agree with TRBD1. Germline lookup yields CDR1 SQVTM and CDR2 ANQGSEA. V trimming: 0 bases; J trimming: 8 bases; junction bases outside the gene matches: 10. CDR3 size: 16 residues. This CDR3 is CSVEELRDRGLGGYTF. The CDR3 DNA is TGCAGCGTTGAAGAATTGAGGGACAGGGGGCTCGGCGGCTACACCTTC. Based on the CDR3 plus reference TRBV29-1 and TRBJ1-2, the full variable domain is SAVISQKPSRDICQRGTSLTIQCQVDSQVTMMFWYRQQPGQSLTLIATANQGSEATYESGFVIDKFPISRPNLTFSTLTVSNMSPEDSSIYLCSVEELRDRGLGGYTFGSGTRLTVV.

In this sample, this clonotype turned up many times. The chain recombines TRBV12-3 or TRBV12-4 with TRBJ1-1, with a weak D call TRBD1 (6 bases). Trimming cost V 5 bases and J 5 bases, with 18 bases left between them. This CDR3 contains 15 residues. This chain's CDR3 is CASSMYWGPATEAFF. CDR3 nucleotides: TGTGCCAGCAGTATGTATTGGGGGCCGGCGACTGAAGCTTTCTTT.

This clonotype was found many times. The chain recombines TRBV12-3 or TRBV12-4 with TRBJ2-3; D not certain. The CDR3 consists of 13 residues. Trimming removed 6 bases from V and 3 bases from J, with 10 bases in between. The DNA for the CDR3 is TGTGCCAGCAGACAAAGCGAAACAGATACGCAGTATTTT. It translates to CASRQSETDTQYF.

Ten or more counts support this clonotype. The chain joins TRBV28 to TRBJ2-3; D tentatively reads TRBD1 or TRBD2 (6 bases each). Per the germline V gene, CDR1 is MDHEN and CDR2 is SYDVKM. The CDR3 is 14 amino acids. Trimming took off 7 bases at V and 5 bases at J, with 16 bases between the two ends. The CDR3 DNA sequence: TGTGCCAGCACCACCTGGGGGGCCGGAGATACGCAGTATTTT. Translating gives CASTTWGAGDTQYF.

The sample holds a few counts of this clonotype. The chain uses TRBV27 and TRBJ1-2; D remains ambiguous. Germline V CDR1 and CDR2: MNHEY, SMNVEV (reference sequence). CDR3 length: 12 residues. V was trimmed by 3 bases and J by 4 bases, leaving 6 bases between them. CDR3 bases: TGTGCCAGCAGTTTTGACGGCTATGGCTACACCTTC. The encoded protein is CASSFDGYGYTF.

Many counts were recorded for this clonotype. The rearrangement joins TRBV5-1 to TRBJ2-7; 9 bases are a match to TRBD1. The CDR3 contains 16 residues. Trimming at V came to 6 bases and at J to 5 bases, leaving 15 bases not matched to a gene. CDR1 SGHRS and CDR2 YFSETQ come from the germline V gene. The CDR3 DNA reads as TGCGCCAGCAACCCAACCCCCGGGACAGGGTACGACGAGCAGTACTTC. Its translation is CASNPTPGTGYDEQYF.

In its sample, this clonotype was seen many times. CDR3 sequence (DNA): TGTGCCAGTGAAGGGGAAGGACGGAGCAATCAGCCCCAGCATTTT. Its translation is CASEGEGRSNQPQHF. The V gene is TRBV2, the J gene TRBJ1-5; D is perhaps TRBD1 (5 bases). V gave up 9 bases and J gave up 1 base, with 16 bases separating them. Germline V lookup: CDR1 SNHLY, CDR2 FYNNEI. This CDR3 spans 15 amino acids.

Ten or more counts support this clonotype. The rearrangement uses TRBV7-8 and TRBJ2-5; D is undetermined. CDR3 size: 14 residues. Germline V gene sequence: CDR1 SGHVS, CDR2 FQNEAQ. Trimming shortened V by 1 base and J by 5 bases, and 11 bases separated the two germline ends. The CDR3 here is CASSLEGIGETQYF. CDR3 bases: TGTGCCAGCAGCTTAGAGGGAATAGGGGAGACCCAGTACTTC.

Many counts were recorded for this clonotype. The chain couples TRBV20-1 to TRBJ2-7, with 7 nucleotides matching TRBD2. CDR3 length: 14 amino acids. In germline, CDR1 is DFQATT, CDR2 SNEGSKA (reference sequence). Unmatched junction bases numbered 11, after V lost 6 bases and J lost 3 bases. CDR3 coding DNA: TGCAGTGCGGCAGCCGGGACTACGAGCTACGAGCAGTACTTC. This gives the protein CSAAAGTTSYEQYF.

This clonotype was seen only a few times. This chain links TRBV6-1 with TRBJ1-2; 7 positions match TRBD1. This CDR3 region has 14 residues. After removal of 1 base from V and 4 bases from J, the junction contained 3 bases not matched to a gene. Germline V gene sequence: CDR1 MNHNS, CDR2 SASEGT. CDR3 sequence (DNA): TGTGCCAGCAGTGAAGAGGCAGGGGGCTATGGCTACACCTTC. This sequence encodes CASSEEAGGYGYTF.

This clonotype occurred a few times. The chain recombines TRBV20-1 with TRBJ2-1, with D possibly being TRBD2 (6 bases). CDR1 and CDR2 from the germline V gene are DFQATT and SNEGSKA (reference sequence). The CDR3 has 12 residues. The V and J ends lost 6 bases and 5 bases respectively, with 11 bases between them. CDR3 amino acids: CSAPGENNEQFF. The CDR3 nucleotides read TGCAGTGCCCCGGGAGAGAACAATGAGCAGTTCTTC.

This rearrangement joins TRBV3-1 to TRBJ2-2, with 8 bases aligning to TRBD1. Germline CDR1 LGHDT, CDR2 YNNKEL (reference sequence). V dropped 4 bases and J dropped 7; count of bases not matched to a gene: 2. The CDR3 runs 13 residues. The CDR3 loop is CASSRTGGGELFF. DNA for the CDR3: TGTGCCAGCAGCCGCACAGGGGGCGGGGAGCTGTTTTTT.

V gene TRBV5-1 combines with J gene TRBJ2-6, with TRBD1 matching 7 bases. Germline V gene sequence: CDR1 SGHRS, CDR2 YFSETQ. V was pared by 3 bases and J by 1 base, with 7 bases of the junction left unmatched. The length of the CDR3 is 17 residues. The CDR3 bases are TGCGCCAGCAGCTGGATAGGGGGCGCGTCTGGGGCCAACGTCCTGACTTTC. It encodes CASSWIGGASGANVLTF.

The sample holds many counts of this clonotype. The V gene is TRBV20-1, the J gene TRBJ2-3; D assignment may be TRBD1 or TRBD2 (5 bases each). The CDR3 sequence is 13 residues long. Germline CDR1 and CDR2: DFQATT and SNEGSKA (reference sequence). The CDR3 DNA is TGCAGCCTCCGGGGCGGTAGGACAGATACGCAGTATTTT. Its translation is CSLRGGRTDTQYF.

Turning to this clonotype: A read error may account for a junction end that differs from germline. The chain joins TRBV5-4 to TRBJ2-1; D is undetermined. CDR1 is SGHNT, CDR2 YYREEE, per germline (reference sequence). This CDR3 has 15 residues. The CDR3 loop reads CASSPVPAASLPQVF. CDR3 DNA sequence: TGTGCCAGCAGCCCAGTGCCAGCAGCTTCACTTCCCCAAGTCTTC.

This clonotype was observed a handful of times. V usage is TRBV4-2 and J usage is TRBJ1-2, with D uncertain. Germline values: CDR1 LGHNA, CDR2 YNFKEQ. This CDR3 contains 11 residues. V shed 0 bases and J shed 6 bases, with 2 bases lying between them. In nucleotides, the CDR3 is TGTGCCAGCAGCCAAGATAATGGCTACACCTTC. Translating it yields CASSQDNGYTF.

For the CDR3, the DNA is TGCGCCAGCCGCCCCCGCGGGACTACGCAAGAGACCCAGTACTTC. This encodes CASRPRGTTQETQYF. This rearrangement joins TRBV5-1 to TRBJ2-5; 7 bases match TRBD2. Germline V CDR1 and CDR2: SGHRS, YFSETQ. With V trimmed by 7 bases and J by 2 bases, 11 bases remained unmatched. The CDR3 extends over 15 amino acids.

This clonotype was seen at least ten times. The chain has TRBV7-2 and TRBJ2-1; D is possibly TRBD2 (5 bases). V lost 1 base and J lost 0, with 25 bases in between. CDR1 SGHTA and CDR2 FQGNSA come from the germline V gene. The CDR3 is made up of 21 amino acids. This CDR3 reads CASSLVGSLAPFSSSYNEQFF. The CDR3 DNA reads TGTGCCAGCAGCTTAGTCGGGTCCCTAGCACCATTTTCAAGCTCCTACAATGAGCAGTTCTTC.